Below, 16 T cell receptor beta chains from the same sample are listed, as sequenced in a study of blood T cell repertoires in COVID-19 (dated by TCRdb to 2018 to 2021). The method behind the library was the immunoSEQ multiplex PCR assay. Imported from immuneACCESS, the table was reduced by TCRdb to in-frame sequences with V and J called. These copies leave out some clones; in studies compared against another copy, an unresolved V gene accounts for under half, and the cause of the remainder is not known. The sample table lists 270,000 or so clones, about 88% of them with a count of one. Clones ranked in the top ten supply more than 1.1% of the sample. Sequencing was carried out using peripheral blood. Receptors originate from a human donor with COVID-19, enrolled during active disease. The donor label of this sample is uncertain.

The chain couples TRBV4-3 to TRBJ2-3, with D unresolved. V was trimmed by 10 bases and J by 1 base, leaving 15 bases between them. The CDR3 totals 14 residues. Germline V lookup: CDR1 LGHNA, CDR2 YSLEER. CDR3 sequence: CATAVAIRTDTQYF. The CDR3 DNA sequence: TGCGCCACCGCGGTGGCTATCCGCACAGATACGCAGTATTTT.

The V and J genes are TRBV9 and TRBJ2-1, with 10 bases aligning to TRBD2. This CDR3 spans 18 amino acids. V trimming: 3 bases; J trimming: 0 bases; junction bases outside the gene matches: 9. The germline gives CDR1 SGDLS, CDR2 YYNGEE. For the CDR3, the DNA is TGTGCCAGCAGCGCGAGGACTAGCGGACCCTCCTCCTACAATGAGCAGTTCTTC. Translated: CASSARTSGPSSYNEQFF.

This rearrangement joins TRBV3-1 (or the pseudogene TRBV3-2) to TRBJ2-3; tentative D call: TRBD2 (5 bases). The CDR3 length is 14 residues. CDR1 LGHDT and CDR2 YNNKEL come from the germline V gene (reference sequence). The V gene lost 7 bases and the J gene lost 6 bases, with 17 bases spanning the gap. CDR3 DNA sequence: TGTGCCAGCACCCAGGCCTCGGGCGGGGATACGCAGTATTTT. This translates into CASTQASGGDTQYF.

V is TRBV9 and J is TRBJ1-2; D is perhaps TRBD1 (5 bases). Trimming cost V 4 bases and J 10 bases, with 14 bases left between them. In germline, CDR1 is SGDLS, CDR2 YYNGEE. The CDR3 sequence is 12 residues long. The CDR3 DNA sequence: TGTGCCAGCAGCTCCAGTTGGGGGGTCTACACCTTC. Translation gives CASSSSWGVYTF. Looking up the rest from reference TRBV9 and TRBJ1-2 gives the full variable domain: DSGVTQTPKHLITATGQRVTLRCSPRSGDLSVYWYQQSLDQGLQFLIQYYNGEERAKGNILERFSAQQFPDLHSELNLSSLELGDSALYFCASSSSWGVYTFGSGTRLTVV.

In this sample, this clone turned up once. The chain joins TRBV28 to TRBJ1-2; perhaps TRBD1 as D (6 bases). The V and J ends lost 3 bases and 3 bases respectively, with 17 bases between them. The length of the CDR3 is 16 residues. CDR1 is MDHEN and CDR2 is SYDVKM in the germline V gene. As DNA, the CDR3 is TGTGCCAGCAGTTTGTCGGAGGGGGGGTCATACTATGGCTACACCTTC. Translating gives CASSLSEGGSYYGYTF.

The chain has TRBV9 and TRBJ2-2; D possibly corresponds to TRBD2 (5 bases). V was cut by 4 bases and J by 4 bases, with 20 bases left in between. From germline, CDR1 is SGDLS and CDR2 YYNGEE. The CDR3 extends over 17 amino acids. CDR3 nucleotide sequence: TGTGCCAGCAGCTTCCGGGCGGACTGGATGGGCACCGGGGAGCTGTTTTTT. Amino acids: CASSFRADWMGTGELFF.

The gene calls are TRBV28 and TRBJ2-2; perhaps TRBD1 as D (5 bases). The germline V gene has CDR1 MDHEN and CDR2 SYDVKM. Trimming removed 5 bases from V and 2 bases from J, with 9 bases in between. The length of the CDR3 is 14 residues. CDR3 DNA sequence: TGTGCCAGCAGTCTTCAGGGAAACACCGGGGAGCTGTTTTTT. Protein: CASSLQGNTGELFF.

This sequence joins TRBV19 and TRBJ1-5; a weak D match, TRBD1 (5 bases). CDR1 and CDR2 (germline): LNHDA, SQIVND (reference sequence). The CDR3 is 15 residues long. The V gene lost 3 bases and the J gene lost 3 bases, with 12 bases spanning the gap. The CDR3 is CASSIPTVYNQPQHF. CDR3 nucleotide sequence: TGTGCCAGTAGTATCCCGACAGTATACAATCAGCCCCAGCATTTT.

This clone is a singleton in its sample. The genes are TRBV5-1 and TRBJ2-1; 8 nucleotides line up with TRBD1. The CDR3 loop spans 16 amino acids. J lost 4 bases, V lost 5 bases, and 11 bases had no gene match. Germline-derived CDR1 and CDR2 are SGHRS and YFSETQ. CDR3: CASSRGPGQAYNEQFF. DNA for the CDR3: TGCGCCAGCAGTCGGGGGCCGGGACAGGCTTACAATGAGCAGTTCTTC.

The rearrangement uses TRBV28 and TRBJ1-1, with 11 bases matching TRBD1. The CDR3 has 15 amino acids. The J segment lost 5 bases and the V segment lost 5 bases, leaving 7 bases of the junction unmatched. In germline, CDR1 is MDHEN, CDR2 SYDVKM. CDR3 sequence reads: CASSTSGTGGTEAFF. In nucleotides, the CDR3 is TGTGCCAGCAGTACGTCTGGGACAGGGGGAACTGAAGCTTTCTTT.

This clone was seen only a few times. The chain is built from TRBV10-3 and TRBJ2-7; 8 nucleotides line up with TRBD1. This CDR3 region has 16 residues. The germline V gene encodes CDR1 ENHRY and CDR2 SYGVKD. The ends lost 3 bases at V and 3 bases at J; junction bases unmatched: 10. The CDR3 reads CAISESSGTGGYEQYF. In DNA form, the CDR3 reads TGTGCCATCAGTGAAAGTTCGGGAACAGGGGGCTACGAGCAGTACTTC.

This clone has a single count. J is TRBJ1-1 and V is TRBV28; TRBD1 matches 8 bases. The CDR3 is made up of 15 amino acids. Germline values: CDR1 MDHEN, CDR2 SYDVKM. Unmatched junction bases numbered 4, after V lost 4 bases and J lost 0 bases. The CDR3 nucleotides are TGTGCCAGCAGTTCCTGGACAGGGATGAACACTGAAGCTTTCTTT. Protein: CASSSWTGMNTEAFF.

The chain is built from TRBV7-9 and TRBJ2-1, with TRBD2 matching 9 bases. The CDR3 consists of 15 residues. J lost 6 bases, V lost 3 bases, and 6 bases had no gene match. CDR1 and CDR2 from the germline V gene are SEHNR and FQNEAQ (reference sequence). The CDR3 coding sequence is TGTGCCAGCAGCTTTAGCGGGAGACCGGGCAATGAGCAGTTCTTC. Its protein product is CASSFSGRPGNEQFF.

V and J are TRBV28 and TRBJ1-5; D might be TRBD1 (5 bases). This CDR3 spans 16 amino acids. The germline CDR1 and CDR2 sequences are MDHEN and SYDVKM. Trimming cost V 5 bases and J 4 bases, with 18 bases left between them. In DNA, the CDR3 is TGTGCCAGCAGTGCCCCCCGCGGCAGGGTTAATCAGCCCCAGCATTTT. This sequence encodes CASSAPRGRVNQPQHF.

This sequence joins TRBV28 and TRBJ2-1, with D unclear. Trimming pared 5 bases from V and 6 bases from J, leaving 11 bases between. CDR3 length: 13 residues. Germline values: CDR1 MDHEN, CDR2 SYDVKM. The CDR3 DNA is TGTGCCAGCAGTAGGCTCGAGGTCAATGAGCAGTTCTTC. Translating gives CASSRLEVNEQFF. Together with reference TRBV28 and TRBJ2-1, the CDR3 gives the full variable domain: DVKVTQSSRYLVKRTGEKVFLECVQDMDHENMFWYRQDPGLGLRLIYFSYDVKMKEKGDIPEGYSVSREKKERFSLILESASTNQTSMYLCASSRLEVNEQFFGPGTRLTVL.

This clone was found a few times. This CDR3 reads CASSPSQAGVLAGELFF. Written as DNA, the CDR3 is TGTGCCAGCAGCCCATCTCAGGCGGGAGTATTAGCCGGGGAGCTGTTTTTT. V is TRBV12-1 and J is TRBJ2-2; the table's D call of TRBD2 was not tested on the DNA. TRBV12-1 is a pseudogene. The CDR3 has 17 amino acids.